The TCR beta chain described here comes from a study of shared clonotypes between healthy human individuals. Study context: CD8 memory received one plate per donor, CD8 naive two, CD4 memory three and CD4 naive three. Findings and caveats of the study: Donor clonotype sharing was expected to depend on sequencing depth. Sharing across four donors was highest in naive CD4 (about 5%) and lowest in memory CD8 (approximately 0.4%).

The protocol was immunoSEQ multiplex PCR, while the TCRdb copy is restricted to in-frame clones and leaves out a portion. In the table there are roughly 2,500,000 clones, more than 85% of which are singletons. The count of this clone is one. Antigen unknown. CDR3 length: 15 residues. V shed 1 base and J shed 1 base, with 11 bases lying between them. Germline V CDR1 and CDR2: SEHNR, FQNEAQ (reference sequence). The material sequenced was naive CD4+ T cells from PBMCs. The subset is: CD45RA+ positively selected. The chain joins TRBV7-9 to TRBJ2-7; D not resolved. This clonotype was sampled from a man younger than 35 in good health. Some clones in this sample may be carry-over from other donors' samples. This chain's CDR3 is CASSLVQVGSYEQYF. The CDR3 DNA reads as TGTGCCAGCAGCTTAGTGCAGGTTGGGTCCTACGAGCAGTACTTC. The full variable domain, with the rest looked up from reference TRBV7-9 and TRBJ2-7, is DTGVSQNPRHKITKRGQNVTFRCDPISEHNRLYWYRQTLGQGPEFLTYFQNEAQLEKSRLLSDRFSAERPKGSFSTLEIQRTEQGDSAMYLCASSLVQVGSYEQYFGPGTRLTVT.